This T cell receptor beta chain came from a study of blood T cell repertoires in COVID-19. About the study: Samples of COVID-19 (acute and convalescent) were obtained from the United States, Italy and Spain. T cells, B-cell-depleted T cells, or PBMCs provided the cDNA or gDNA that served as material.

Original methodology: Cell counts per sample came from amplifying reference gene primers. The protocol was immunoSEQ multiplex PCR, while the TCRdb copy is restricted to in-frame clones and leaves out a portion. The V and J calls and clone size are taken from that table; D and trimming were inferred from the DNA. The data contain approximately 150,000 clones, roughly 87% of them singletons. Allocation to cohorts depended on clinical history reported by the participants. The ends were cut back, 4 bases at V and 6 bases at J, with 16 bases in the middle. The CDR3 runs 15 residues. Germline V gives CDR1 MGHRA, CDR2 YSYEKL.

This rearrangement joins TRBV4-1 to TRBJ1-5; TRBD1 is a possible D gene (5 bases). Sample: PBMCs or T cells enriched from blood (not recorded which). This sequence was found in a woman aged 35 to 49 who had been exposed to COVID-19. This CDR3 reads CASSLIDTQGQPQHF. In DNA, the CDR3 is TGCGCCAGCAGCCTGATCGATACCCAGGGTCAGCCCCAGCATTTT.